What follows are 5 T cell receptor beta chains derived from one specimen sequenced in a study of control samples from healthy donors and cancer patients. Assay: immunoSEQ multiplex PCR; the TCRdb copy retains only in-frame clones and omits some. The table lists 85,000 to 100,000 clones, approximately 95% of them singletons. The sequenced sample consisted of blood. Receptors originate from a man aged 18 to 29 in good health.

V gene TRBV6-2 or TRBV6-3 combines with J gene TRBJ2-7; D possibly uses TRBD1 or TRBD2 (5 bases each). This CDR3 region has 16 residues. The ends were cut back, 2 bases at V and 0 bases at J, with 14 bases in the middle. The germline CDR1 and CDR2 sequences are MNHEY and SVGEGT. The CDR3 bases are TGTGCCAGCAGTTACCCCCTTTCGGGACCCTCCTACGAGCAGTACTTC. This sequence encodes CASSYPLSGPSYEQYF.

The J gene is TRBJ1-2, the V gene TRBV27; TRBD1 agrees at 9 bases. Trimming removed 6 bases from V and 3 bases from J; junction bases left unmatched: 5. The CDR3 loop spans 14 amino acids. Germline CDR1 is MNHEY and CDR2 is SMNVEV (reference sequence). Here the CDR3 DNA reads TGTGCCAGCAGATACAGGGGGCAAGACTATGGCTACACCTTC. It is translated as CASRYRGQDYGYTF.

V gene TRBV15 combines with J gene TRBJ1-6, with TRBD1 matching over 7 bases. The CDR3 has 14 residues. The ends lost 0 bases at V and 7 bases at J; junction bases unmatched: 0. Germline V gene sequence: CDR1 LNHNV, CDR2 YYDKDF (reference sequence). Here the CDR3 reads CATSRDRGNSPLHF. The CDR3 coding sequence is TGTGCCACCAGCAGAGACAGGGGGAATTCACCCCTCCACTTT.

V is TRBV4-2 and J is TRBJ1-3; D remains unclear. Germline V gene lookup returns CDR1 LGHNA and CDR2 YNFKEQ. Between the trimmed V and J ends, which lost 0 bases and 5 bases, there was a span of 11 bases. This CDR3 comprises 15 residues. This chain's CDR3 is CASSQDKGGRNTIYF. The CDR3 nucleotides read TGTGCCAGCAGCCAAGATAAGGGCGGAAGAAACACCATATATTTT.

A single count supports this clone. Written as DNA, the CDR3 is TGTGCCAGCAGTTTACAGGGGGCACTTGAAGCTTTCTTT. This translates into CASSLQGALEAFF. V gene TRBV12-3 or TRBV12-4 combines with J gene TRBJ1-1; TRBD1 matches at 8 bases. This CDR3 has 13 amino acids. V shed 2 bases and J 7 bases; nucleotides not matched to a gene: 3.